The 30 T cell receptor beta chains in this list originate from one sample, sequenced in a study of T cell responses to AZD1222 COVID-19 vaccine. Data came from immunoSEQ multiplex PCR; TCRdb stores just in-frame clones and leaves some out. The sample shows 150,000 or so clones, 80% to 90% of them seen only once. The sequencing used peripheral blood, collected on day 0 of AZD1222 vaccination. Every receptor here comes from an adult in good health.

V and J are TRBV7-2 and TRBJ1-5; no clear D. Trimming cost V 3 bases and J 7 bases, with 16 bases left between them. The CDR3 is made up of 15 amino acids. CDR1 SGHTA and CDR2 FQGNSA come from the germline V gene. For the CDR3, the DNA is TGTGCCAGCAGCTTTATTTCGCAGGCGGGGCAGCCCCAGCATTTT. This encodes CASSFISQAGQPQHF.

The V call is TRBV10-3, the J call TRBJ2-3; 10 nucleotides match TRBD2. CDR1 and CDR2 from the germline V gene are ENHRY and SYGVKD. V dropped 6 bases and J dropped 3; count of bases not matched to a gene: 3. The CDR3 totals 14 residues. CDR3 in DNA: TGTGCCATCAGCCAGCGGGAGGGAACAGATACGCAGTATTTT. Its translation is CAISQREGTDTQYF.

The DNA for the CDR3 is TGTGCCAGCAGCAGGGGACAGGAGTCCTACGAGCAGTACTTC. This gives the protein CASSRGQESYEQYF. V is TRBV7-9 and J is TRBJ2-7, with 8 bases lining up with TRBD1. Looked up from germline, CDR1 is SEHNR and CDR2 is FQNEAQ (reference sequence). This CDR3 is 14 amino acids long. V trimming: 5 bases; J trimming: 1 base; junction bases outside the gene matches: 4.

This chain joins TRBV18 and TRBJ2-5; 7 bases match TRBD2. With V trimmed by 1 base and J by 4 bases, 6 bases remained unmatched. This CDR3 is 15 amino acids long. Germline CDR1 and CDR2: KGHSH and LQKENI. The CDR3 nucleotides are TGTGCCAGCTCACCACTATCGGTAGCGGGAGAGACCCAGTACTTC. Translating it yields CASSPLSVAGETQYF. Combining the CDR3 with reference TRBV18 and TRBJ2-5 gives the whole variable domain NAGVMQNPRHLVRRRGQEARLRCSPMKGHSHVYWYRQLPEEGLKFMVYLQKENIIDESGMPKERFSAEFPKEGPSILRIQQVVRGDSAAYFCASSPLSVAGETQYFGPGTRLLVL.

The J gene is TRBJ2-4, the V gene TRBV19; 7 positions match TRBD1. The germline CDR1 and CDR2 sequences are LNHDA and SQIVND (reference sequence). There are 19 residues in the CDR3. V shed 7 bases and J 0 bases; nucleotides not matched to a gene: 18. CDR3 in DNA: TGTGCCAGTATGCTCTTCGGGACAGCCTCTACCCTAGCCAAAAACATTCAGTACTTC. Translating it yields CASMLFGTASTLAKNIQYF.

This clone was picked up one time. The chain links TRBV7-2 to TRBJ2-7; 7 bases fit TRBD1. This CDR3 has 14 amino acids. With 5 bases clipped from V and 0 bases from J, the junction kept 4 bases outside the gene matches. Per germline, CDR1 SGHTA and CDR2 FQGNSA. This chain's CDR3 is CASSPRTGSYEQYF. The CDR3 DNA is TGTGCCAGCAGCCCCCGGACAGGCTCCTACGAGCAGTACTTC.

This chain links TRBV7-3 with TRBJ2-1; the match to TRBD1 covers 7 bases. Germline-derived CDR1 and CDR2 are SGHTA and FQGTGA. V trimming: 5 bases; J trimming: 6 bases; junction bases outside the gene matches: 4. The CDR3 has 13 residues. CDR3 region: CASSRQGFNEQFF. DNA of the CDR3: TGTGCCAGCAGCCGACAGGGTTTCAATGAGCAGTTCTTC.

The gene calls are TRBV5-4 and TRBJ1-2; 9 bases are shared with TRBD1. Per germline, CDR1 SGHNT and CDR2 YYREEE (reference sequence). The CDR3 totals 16 residues. Trimming removed 3 bases from V and 14 bases from J; junction bases left unmatched: 20. For the CDR3, the DNA is TGTGCCAGCAGCTCCAAGAGGACCGGGACAGGGTTGGTTTTGACCTTC. Its protein is CASSSKRTGTGLVLTF.

This chain links TRBV28 with TRBJ2-4; D is perhaps TRBD2 (6 bases). Germline CDR1 is MDHEN and CDR2 is SYDVKM. Trimming removed 2 bases from V and 2 bases from J, with 7 bases in between. This CDR3 contains 14 residues. The CDR3 reads CASSLGGTKNIQYF. The CDR3 DNA sequence: TGTGCCAGCAGTTTAGGAGGGACCAAAAACATTCAGTACTTC.

This clone was observed a handful of times. The chain links TRBV10-1 to TRBJ2-7, with D perhaps matching TRBD1 (6 bases). From germline, CDR1 is WNHNN and CDR2 SYGVQD (reference sequence). This CDR3 has 13 residues. V was pared by 3 bases and J by 7 bases, with 13 bases between. The CDR3 is CASSDHLGGEQYF. Written as DNA, the CDR3 is TGCGCCAGCAGTGATCACCTAGGGGGTGAGCAGTACTTC.

The chain combines TRBV9 with TRBJ1-5; D remains ambiguous. The germline gives CDR1 SGDLS, CDR2 YYNGEE. This CDR3 is built from 15 residues. Trimming stripped 4 bases from V and 0 bases from J, with 11 bases between. The CDR3 spells CASSQGADSNQPQHF. The CDR3, as DNA: TGTGCCAGCAGCCAAGGAGCGGATAGCAATCAGCCCCAGCATTTT.

The genes are TRBV5-1 and TRBJ2-7; 7 positions match TRBD2. The V gene end was trimmed by 0 bases and the J gene end by 7 bases; junction bases not matched to a gene: 7. The germline V gene has CDR1 SGHRS and CDR2 YFSETQ. The CDR3 consists of 14 residues. The CDR3 loop reads CASSLGSGMAEQYF. The CDR3 DNA sequence: TGCGCCAGCAGCTTGGGCAGCGGGATGGCGGAGCAGTACTTC.

This clone turned up a few times. The CDR3 DNA sequence: TGTGCCTGGAGTACTACAGCCTACAATGAGCAGTTCTTC. Translating gives CAWSTTAYNEQFF. This chain joins TRBV30 and TRBJ2-1, with D unclear. CDR1 and CDR2 from the germline V gene are GTSNPN and SVGIG (reference sequence). Trimming took 2 bases from V and 2 from J, leaving 7 bases between them. The CDR3 is made up of 13 amino acids.

This clone was recorded once. The chain is built from TRBV7-2 and TRBJ1-5; D may be TRBD1 (6 bases). V lost 1 base, J lost 4 bases, and 11 bases lay in between. The CDR3 totals 15 residues. From germline, CDR1 is SGHTA and CDR2 FQGNSA. Here the CDR3 DNA reads TGTGCCAGCAGCTTAGTGACAGGTCAAAATCAGCCCCAGCATTTT. This sequence encodes CASSLVTGQNQPQHF.

For the CDR3, the DNA is TGTGCCAGCAGTGAGCAAGTGGGGGGTCAGCCCCAGCATTTT. This codes for CASSEQVGGQPQHF. The V and J genes are TRBV6-2 or TRBV6-3 and TRBJ1-5; possibly TRBD1 for D (5 bases). Trimming stripped 5 bases from V and 6 bases from J, with 14 bases between. The germline gives CDR1 MNHEY, CDR2 SVGEGT. The CDR3 runs 14 residues.

The J gene is TRBJ1-2, the V gene TRBV28; D unresolved. Per the germline V gene, CDR1 is MDHEN and CDR2 is SYDVKM. V lost 6 bases and J 5 bases, leaving 10 bases between the germline ends. The length of the CDR3 is 12 residues. CDR3 loop: CASSPWTYGYTF. The DNA for the CDR3 is TGTGCCAGCAGCCCATGGACTTATGGCTACACCTTC.

This chain joins TRBV5-1 and TRBJ1-4; D is undetermined. The CDR3 consists of 14 residues. V lost 5 bases and J 0 bases, leaving 8 bases between the germline ends. In germline, CDR1 is SGHRS, CDR2 YFSETQ. The CDR3 nucleotides read TGCGCCAGCAGTAAGGGATCAACTAATGAAAAACTGTTTTTT. Amino acids: CASSKGSTNEKLFF.

The gene calls are TRBV7-8 and TRBJ2-3, with D possibly TRBD2 on 5 matching bases. V was shortened by 1 base and J by 5 bases, with 10 bases between the two germline ends. The CDR3 consists of 14 residues. Germline V gene sequence: CDR1 SGHVS, CDR2 FQNEAQ. CDR3 sequence reads: CASSLDRELDTQYF. The CDR3 nucleotides read TGTGCCAGCAGCTTAGATAGGGAGTTAGATACGCAGTATTTT.

The chain couples TRBV20-1 to TRBJ1-2, with 8 bases identical to TRBD1. Germline loops: CDR1 DFQATT, CDR2 SNEGSKA (reference sequence). V was pared by 3 bases and J by 8 bases, with 8 bases of the junction left unmatched. The CDR3 is made up of 13 amino acids. CDR3 sequence reads: CSASHQGAWGYTF. The CDR3 bases are TGCAGTGCTAGTCACCAGGGGGCCTGGGGCTACACCTTC.

This chain joins TRBV18 and TRBJ1-4, with a possible D match to TRBD1 (6 bases). Trimming removed 5 bases at V and 8 bases at J, with 12 bases between. CDR1 is KGHSH, CDR2 LQKENI, per germline. There are 13 residues in the CDR3. CDR3 sequence reads: CASSSDSNEKLFF. The CDR3 region has the DNA TGTGCCAGCTCATCGGACAGTAACGAAAAACTGTTTTTT.

This clone was detected only once. The V call is TRBV9, the J call TRBJ1-4; D is uncertain. The length of the CDR3 is 16 residues. Germline values: CDR1 SGDLS, CDR2 YYNGEE. Trimming shortened V by 4 bases and J by 0 bases, and 13 bases separated the two germline ends. The CDR3 nucleotides read TGTGCCAGCAGCCCAACGCTACTTGCAACTAATGAAAAACTGTTTTTT. As protein: CASSPTLLATNEKLFF.

The rearrangement uses TRBV2 and TRBJ1-6, with D maybe TRBD1 (6 bases). Looked up from germline, CDR1 is SNHLY and CDR2 is FYNNEI. This CDR3 spans 15 amino acids. Between the trimmed V and J ends, which lost 8 bases and 6 bases, there was a span of 17 bases. The CDR3 DNA reads as TGTGCCAGCCTCGCAGCCATCAGGGGTAATTCACCCCTCCACTTT. This codes for CASLAAIRGNSPLHF.

For this clone: One end of the junction is discordant with germline, which a read error may explain. For the CDR3, the DNA is TGTGCCAGCAGTTTGGACTATCCGGGACTAGCGGGATATGATACGCAGTATTTT. It codes for CASSLDYPGLAGYDTQYF. The chain combines TRBV5-4 with TRBJ2-3, with 13 bases identical to TRBD2. There are 18 residues in the CDR3. Germline CDR1 SGHNT, CDR2 YYREEE (reference sequence).

The chain couples TRBV4-3 to TRBJ1-5, with 8 bases identical to TRBD1. This CDR3 region has 14 residues. CDR1 and CDR2 (germline): LGHNA, YSLEER. V lost 4 bases, J lost 4 bases, and 3 bases stayed unmatched. This CDR3 is CASSPGQGNQPQHF. Written as DNA, the CDR3 is TGCGCCAGCAGCCCAGGACAGGGAAATCAGCCCCAGCATTTT.

The rearrangement uses TRBV28 and TRBJ2-7; D may correspond to TRBD1 or TRBD2 (7 bases each). Germline-derived CDR1 and CDR2 are MDHEN and SYDVKM. The CDR3 length is 16 residues. Trimming left V 5 bases short and J 1 base short, with 18 bases between. The CDR3 DNA follows: TGTGCCAGCAGTGCGGGGGACAGCCGAGGATCCTACGAGCAGTACTTC. Protein: CASSAGDSRGSYEQYF.

CDR3 in DNA: TGTGCCAGCAGCCAAGATTTCTCAGGGAGAAACTCCTACAATGAGCAGTTCTTC. This gives the protein CASSQDFSGRNSYNEQFF. The genes are TRBV4-2 and TRBJ2-1; D may correspond to TRBD1 or TRBD2 (5 bases each). The CDR3 covers 18 residues. V gave up 0 bases and J gave up 0 bases, with 15 bases separating them. Germline V CDR1 and CDR2: LGHNA, YNFKEQ.

V is TRBV7-9 and J is TRBJ1-2; D unclear. The V gene lost 3 bases and the J gene lost 6 bases, with 8 bases spanning the gap. Germline V lookup: CDR1 SEHNR, CDR2 FQNEAQ (reference sequence). The CDR3 runs 12 residues. CDR3 sequence: CASSFTRDGYTF. The DNA for the CDR3 is TGTGCCAGCAGCTTTACTAGGGATGGCTACACCTTC.

This chain joins TRBV19 and TRBJ1-6; 10 bases line up with TRBD1. This CDR3 comprises 15 residues. Losses at the gene ends were 6 bases for V and 6 bases for J; bases not matched to a gene: 5. Germline V gene sequence: CDR1 LNHDA, CDR2 SQIVND (reference sequence). CDR3 residues: CASSRQGAINSPLHF. The CDR3 DNA follows: TGTGCCAGTAGCCGACAGGGGGCGATTAATTCACCCCTCCACTTT. The entire variable domain, with the rest obtained from reference TRBV19 and TRBJ1-6, is as follows: DGGITQSPKYLFRKEGQNVTLSCEQNLNHDAMYWYRQDPGQGLRLIYYSQIVNDFQKGDIAEGYSVSREKKESFPLTVTSAQKNPTAFYLCASSRQGAINSPLHFGNGTRLTVT.

The chain carries TRBV25-1 and TRBJ1-1; weak D call: TRBD1 (5 bases). This CDR3 comprises 11 residues. Germline loops: CDR1 MGHDK, CDR2 SYGVNS. CDR3 loop: CASEGFTEAFF. The CDR3 DNA reads as TGTGCAAGTGAGGGGTTCACTGAAGCTTTCTTT.

This sequence joins TRBV5-1 and TRBJ2-1; 11 bases map to TRBD2. J gave up 6 bases and V 5 bases, and 4 bases lay outside the gene matches. The CDR3 covers 14 residues. Germline V gene sequence: CDR1 SGHRS, CDR2 YFSETQ. The chain's CDR3 is CASSLTSGSNEQFF. The CDR3 bases are TGCGCCAGCAGTTTAACTAGCGGGAGCAATGAGCAGTTCTTC.